This T cell receptor beta chain comes out of a study of shared clonotypes between healthy human individuals. Study-level findings and limits: How much donors shared clonotypes was expected to be affected by sequencing depth.

This CDR3 is 13 amino acids long. Germline values: CDR1 LNHDA, CDR2 SQIVND (reference sequence). Genomic DNA belonging to each subset was distributed in equal measure over several immunoSEQ plates. Sequencing used immunoSEQ multiplex PCR; TCRdb keeps in-frame clones, though not all of them. The sample has hundreds of thousands of clones, about two thirds seen once. About this clone itself: Its antigen is currently unknown. This sequence is one base from a far larger clone and is likely a read error.

The study drew all its donors from Caucasian adults living in Nashville, Tennessee. The chain is built from TRBV19 and TRBJ2-7, with D possibly matching TRBD2 (5 bases). This clonotype originated in a woman aged 30 to 39 in good health. The sequencing input was memory CD4+ T cells sorted from blood. Described subset: CD45RA-negative fraction. The CDR3, as DNA: TGTGTCAGTAGGAGGACTTTAAACTACGAGCAGTACTTC. Translated, it gives CVSRRTLNYEQYF.